The 2 T cell receptor beta chains listed next were all sequenced from one sample in a study of cytomegalovirus exposure and HLA in healthy donors. Amplification used 60 Vbeta primers and 13 Jbeta primers. Clones were sequenced by immunoSEQ multiplex PCR, and TCRdb holds only the in-frame ones, with some missing. The sample contains about 100,000 clones, around three quarters of which appear only once. The sample was PBMCs. These receptors were obtained from a female donor in good health and CMV-seropositive.

The chain is built from TRBV10-2 and TRBJ1-6; D gene ambiguous. There are 13 residues in the CDR3. The V end lost 11 bases, the J end lost 8 bases, and 16 bases lay between the germline ends. Germline CDR1 and CDR2: WSHSY and SAAADI. CDR3 DNA: TGCGCCGCCACGCCCTATATGGATTCACCCCTCCACTTT. It is translated as CAATPYMDSPLHF.

This clone has just one count. Germline and junction disagree at one end, which may indicate a read error. This chain uses TRBV5-1 with TRBJ2-6; a possible D gene is TRBD1 (5 bases). Germline CDR1 is SGHRS and CDR2 is YFSETQ. This CDR3 has 17 residues. The CDR3 sequence: CASSLSGDPSGANGLTF. The DNA for the CDR3 is TGCGCCAGCAGTCTCTCAGGAGACCCCTCTGGGGCCAACGGCCTGACTTTC.